These 3 T cell receptor beta chains came from one sample sequenced in a study of response to subunit inactivated influenza vaccine. TCRdb re-called the RT-PCR reads with MiXCR, one entry per CDR3 protein. The data show 630,000 or so distinct CDR3 sequences, more than 15% seen once. This sample comprised PBMCs from blood, obtained 12 days after vaccination. Source of these receptors: a man in his fifties who received an inactivated influenza vaccine.

V gene TRBV12-3 or TRBV12-4 combines with J gene TRBJ2-5, with D possibly matching TRBD1 (5 bases). The CDR3 is 13 amino acids. Deletions cut 4 bases from V and 5 bases from J, with 11 bases between. CDR3 DNA sequence: TGTGCCAGCAGTTGGGCAGGGAAGGAGACCCAGTACTTC. It codes for CASSWAGKETQYF.

This clonotype has more than one count but fewer than ten. The J gene is TRBJ1-4, the V gene TRBV12-3 or TRBV12-4; D uncertain. The CDR3 contains 14 residues. V dropped 3 bases and J dropped 4 bases, with 9 bases sitting between them. As DNA, the CDR3 is TGTGCCAGCAGTTTCTACAGACGTAATGAAAAACTGTTTTTT. Its translation: CASSFYRRNEKLFF.

The chain combines TRBV5-1 with TRBJ1-6; 7 nucleotides line up with TRBD1. V shed 3 bases, J shed 9 bases, and the junction held 9 bases outside the gene matches. There are 15 residues in the CDR3. Germline V gene sequence: CDR1 SGHRS, CDR2 YFSETQ. The CDR3 sequence is CASSSRGERTSPLHF. In DNA, the CDR3 is TGCGCCAGCAGCTCCAGGGGGGAACGCACTTCACCCCTCCACTTT.